This T cell receptor beta chain is drawn from a study of T cell repertoires in cytomegalovirus infection. CDR1 and CDR2 from the germline V gene are ENHRY and SYGVKD. The CDR3 spans 16 residues. Trimming stripped 10 bases from V and 0 bases from J, with 21 bases between. This clonotype was seen more than once but under ten times. One entry per CDR3 protein, called by TCRdb with MiXCR from the reads. The sample lists 450,000 to 600,000 distinct CDR3 sequences, about 10% seen once, with roughly 10% in the top ten. The sample was PBMCs. The chain combines TRBV10-3 with TRBJ2-5; D is perhaps TRBD1 (6 bases). This receptor was obtained from a human donor in good health (CMV status not recorded). Some clones in this sample may be carry-over from other donors' samples. In nucleotides, the CDR3 is TGTGCCACCAACCCGACAGGAGGAATAAACCAAGAGACCCAGTACTTC. Translated: CATNPTGGINQETQYF.